The rows below give T cell receptor beta chains drawn from one sample of a study of blood T cell repertoires in COVID-19. Using immunoSEQ multiplex PCR, the repertoire was profiled, and TCRdb retains in-frame clones only, with some absent. The table has 150,000 or so clones, roughly 80% seen once. The sample consisted of peripheral blood. The receptors come from a woman of 80 years or more with acute or convalescent COVID-19. The CDR3 runs from the conserved cysteine through the conserved F or W. D genes are given only for firm matches. Size tells how often a clone was seen (once, few, many) or the class of an expanded clone, and some rows leave it out.

TRBD1	16	NA	TRBV5-4	TRBJ2-7	CASSSRTDRGLYEQYF	TGTGCCAGCAGCTCGAGGACTGACAGGGGGCTGTACGAGCAGTACTTC
TRBD2	19	NA	TRBV7-6	TRBJ2-2	CATSTRLAGAALNTGELFF	TGTGCCACATCCACGCGGCTAGCGGGGGCCGCCTTGAACACCGGGGAGCTGTTTTTT
NA	12	NA	TRBV29-1	TRBJ1-2	CSVPSGAVGYTF	TGCAGCGTACCAAGTGGGGCCGTTGGCTACACCTTC
NA	13	few	TRBV7-9	TRBJ2-7	CASSPSFSYEQYF	TGTGCCAGCAGCCCCAGTTTCTCCTACGAGCAGTACTTC
TRBD1	15	NA	TRBV18	TRBJ2-2	CASSSATGAPGELFF	TGTGCCAGCTCATCCGCGACAGGGGCGCCCGGGGAGCTGTTTTTT
TRBD2	15	NA	TRBV5-8	TRBJ2-7	CASSLGLAGRIGQYF	TGTGCCAGCAGCTTGGGACTAGCGGGACGAATTGGGCAGTACTTC
TRBD2	14	once	TRBV6-5	TRBJ2-1	CALIRLAGINEQFF	TGTGCCTTAATCCGGCTAGCGGGGATTAATGAGCAGTTCTTC
NA	15	NA	TRBV7-2	TRBJ2-1	CASSLDGGPFYEQFF	TGTGCCAGCAGCTTAGACGGGGGGCCCTTTTATGAGCAGTTCTTC
TRBD2	12	few	TRBV2	TRBJ2-4	CASSGGTSGGYF	TGTGCCAGCAGTGGAGGGACTAGCGGCGGGTACTTC
TRBD1	13	NA	TRBV2	TRBJ2-7	CAGKGQGSYEQYF	TGTGCCGGCAAGGGACAGGGGTCCTACGAGCAGTACTTC
TRBD2	13	NA	TRBV12-3/TRBV12-4	TRBJ2-1	CASSNRRGGEQFF	TGTGCCAGCAGTAACCGCCGGGGGGGCGAGCAGTTCTTC
NA	13	NA	TRBV5-8	TRBJ1-1	CASSLVRGTEAFF	TGTGCCAGCAGCTTGGTTCGAGGAACTGAAGCTTTCTTT
NA	17	NA	TRBV11-2	TRBJ1-1	CASSLLEGRRQNTEAFF	TGTGCCAGCAGCCTTCTGGAGGGCAGGCGGCAGAACACTGAAGCTTTCTTT
TRBD1	16	NA	TRBV5-6	TRBJ1-3	CASTLPAGTGGNTIYF	TGTGCCAGCACCTTACCAGCCGGGACAGGAGGAAACACCATATATTTT
TRBD1	12	NA	TRBV20-1	TRBJ1-1	CSASGGTAEAFF	TGCAGTGCTAGTGGGGGGACAGCTGAAGCTTTCTTT
NA	12	once	TRBV5-1	TRBJ2-1	CASSSRGNEQFF	TGCGCCAGCAGCTCTCGGGGCAATGAGCAGTTCTTC
TRBD2	16	few	TRBV9	TRBJ2-7	CASSPDPSGSSYEQYF	TGTGCCAGCAGCCCCGACCCTAGCGGGAGTAGCTACGAGCAGTACTTC
TRBD1	18	NA	TRBV5-1	TRBJ2-7	CASSFVSFARQGAYEQYF	TGCGCCAGCAGCTTTGTTTCTTTTGCGAGACAGGGGGCTTACGAGCAGTACTTC
TRBD1	17	NA	TRBV5-1	TRBJ2-5	CASSAGQGLLRAETQYF	TGCGCCAGCAGCGCGGGACAGGGCCTCCTTAGAGCGGAGACCCAGTACTTC
NA	13	many	TRBV12-3/TRBV12-4	TRBJ2-1	CASSLVREGEQFF	TGTGCCAGCAGTTTGGTCAGGGAAGGGGAGCAGTTCTTC
NA	16	NA	TRBV6-4	TRBJ2-1	CASSQSPRSSYNEQFF	TGTGCCAGCAGTCAGTCTCCCCGAAGCTCCTACAATGAGCAGTTCTTC
TRBD2	16	NA	TRBV11-3	TRBJ2-1	CASSLRRPGGNNEQFF	TGTGCCAGCAGCTTAAGGCGGCCGGGGGGGAACAATGAGCAGTTCTTC
NA	16	few	TRBV7-8	TRBJ2-2	CASSLVGGANTGELFF	TGTGCCAGCAGCTTAGTAGGCGGGGCAAACACCGGGGAGCTGTTTTTT
TRBD1	18	NA	TRBV28	TRBJ1-6	CASSLPPDRGSYNSPLHF	TGTGCCAGCAGCCTTCCCCCGGACAGGGGGTCCTATAATTCACCCCTCCACTTT
NA	14	NA	TRBV29-1	TRBJ2-7	CSVEDRGESYEQYF	TGCAGCGTTGAAGACAGGGGAGAATCCTACGAGCAGTACTTC
NA	16	NA	TRBV7-2	TRBJ2-1	CASSLEGLTIYNEQFF	TGTGCCAGCAGCTTAGAGGGACTCACTATCTACAATGAGCAGTTCTTC
NA	14	many	TRBV4-2	TRBJ2-5	CASSPLGKSETQYF	TGTGCCAGCAGCCCTCTGGGCAAGTCAGAGACCCAGTACTTC
NA	13	NA	TRBV5-1	TRBJ2-3	CASSETVSDTQYF	TGCGCCAGCAGCGAGACAGTTTCAGATACGCAGTATTTT
TRBD2	17	few	TRBV9	TRBJ2-4	CASSGTSGGAPQNIQYF	TGTGCCAGCAGCGGTACTAGCGGGGGGGCTCCGCAAAACATTCAGTACTTC
NA	15	NA	TRBV6-4	TRBJ1-6	CASIPGEPYNSPLHF	TGTGCCAGCATTCCAGGGGAGCCCTATAATTCACCCCTCCACTTT
TRBD2	18	NA	TRBV19	TRBJ2-7	CASSIEWTSGWSSYEQYF	TGTGCCAGTAGTATAGAATGGACTAGCGGGTGGAGCTCCTACGAGCAGTACTTC
NA	16	NA	TRBV28	TRBJ1-5	CASSFAPRRPGQPQHF	TGTGCCAGCAGTTTTGCCCCCCGTCGCCCGGGGCAGCCCCAGCATTTT
NA	14	NA	TRBV4-3	TRBJ1-1	CASSQEDGGGEAFF	TGCGCCAGCAGCCAAGAGGACGGGGGTGGTGAAGCTTTCTTT
NA	15	NA	TRBV2	TRBJ1-6	CASSSGLGGNSPLHF	TGTGCCAGCAGTTCCGGTCTCGGAGGGAATTCACCCCTCCACTTT
NA	16	NA	TRBV19	TRBJ1-4	CASSPFPGLRNEKLFF	TGTGCCAGTAGTCCCTTCCCAGGACTGCGCAATGAAAAACTGTTTTTT
TRBD1	17	NA	TRBV27	TRBJ2-3	CASSFRDRPPSTDTQYF	TGTGCCAGCAGTTTTCGGGACAGACCCCCTAGCACAGATACGCAGTATTTT
TRBD1	15	once	TRBV29-1	TRBJ2-3	CSVEDWGQSTDTQYF	TGCAGCGTTGAAGATTGGGGACAGAGCACAGATACGCAGTATTTT
NA	18	NA	TRBV6-2/TRBV6-3	TRBJ1-5	CASSYVRGSVASNQPQHF	TGTGCCAGCAGTTACGTCAGGGGAAGCGTAGCGAGCAATCAGCCCCAGCATTTT
NA	14	NA	TRBV5-1	TRBJ1-1	CASSKQSLNTEAFF	TGCGCCAGCAGCAAACAGAGCCTAAACACTGAAGCTTTCTTT
TRBD1	15	NA	TRBV24-1	TRBJ2-3	CATSDRGQGVNTQYF	TGTGCCACCAGTGACCGGGGACAGGGGGTGAATACGCAGTATTTT
NA	13	NA	TRBV9	TRBJ2-3	CASSLSPTDTQYF	TGTGCCAGCAGCCTTTCCCCCACAGATACGCAGTATTTT
NA	14	NA	TRBV6-6	TRBJ1-6	CASSYGQRNSPLHF	TGTGCCAGCAGTTACGGGCAGAGAAATTCACCCCTCCACTTT
TRBD1	17	NA	TRBV14	TRBJ2-2	CASSLKWDSGQTGELFF	TGTGCCAGCAGCCTCAAGTGGGACAGTGGTCAAACCGGGGAGCTGTTTTTT
NA	14	NA	TRBV4-3	TRBJ2-7	CASSQEPGGYEQYF	TGCGCCAGCAGCCAAGAACCAGGAGGGTACGAGCAGTACTTC
TRBD1	15	NA	TRBV9	TRBJ1-2	CASSKEGQGASGYTF	TGTGCCAGCAGCAAAGAGGGACAGGGAGCCTCCGGCTACACCTTC
NA	16	NA	TRBV2	TRBJ1-2	CASSESTDHFNYGYTF	TGTGCCAGCAGTGAATCGACAGATCACTTTAACTATGGCTACACCTTC
TRBD1	19	NA	TRBV11-3	TRBJ1-1	CASSLLSRPTGKKNTEAFF	TGTGCCAGCAGCTTACTATCCCGCCCGACAGGGAAGAAGAACACTGAAGCTTTCTTT